A few counts support the clone carrying this T cell receptor (beta chain). Its cognate antigen is unknown. The data belong to a study of T cells in Graves' hyperthyroidism and ophthalmopathy. Study results and caveats: Appearing also in blood were most of the thyroid clonotypes expanded above 0.001.

Amplification of TCR beta CDR3 regions used RNA as the template. A first-round RT-PCR of the TCR CDR3 used the HTBI primer set. TCRdb reprocessed the multiplex PCR reads with MiXCR, giving one entry per CDR3 protein. The table shows about 210,000 distinct CDR3 sequences, with under 20% occurring only once. Among the patients, aged 18 to 65, hyperthyroidism was newly diagnosed and had lasted under 2 months. Pregnant or lactating patients were excluded, as were those with uncontrolled infection or other autoimmune disease. Diagnostic decisions used clinical symptoms, serum thyroxine and TRAb, thyroid ultrasound and orbital computed tomography. This CDR3 has 11 amino acids. Trimming took 4 bases from V and 6 from J, leaving 3 bases between them. Germline loops: CDR1 MDHEN, CDR2 SYDVKM.

The material sequenced was blood. The chain recombines TRBV28 with TRBJ1-4, with D hard to call. This sequence originates from a man between 45 and 60 years old with Graves' hyperthyroidism. CDR3 coding DNA: TGTGCCAGCAGTTCCCATGAAAAACTGTTTTTT. Its protein is CASSSHEKLFF.